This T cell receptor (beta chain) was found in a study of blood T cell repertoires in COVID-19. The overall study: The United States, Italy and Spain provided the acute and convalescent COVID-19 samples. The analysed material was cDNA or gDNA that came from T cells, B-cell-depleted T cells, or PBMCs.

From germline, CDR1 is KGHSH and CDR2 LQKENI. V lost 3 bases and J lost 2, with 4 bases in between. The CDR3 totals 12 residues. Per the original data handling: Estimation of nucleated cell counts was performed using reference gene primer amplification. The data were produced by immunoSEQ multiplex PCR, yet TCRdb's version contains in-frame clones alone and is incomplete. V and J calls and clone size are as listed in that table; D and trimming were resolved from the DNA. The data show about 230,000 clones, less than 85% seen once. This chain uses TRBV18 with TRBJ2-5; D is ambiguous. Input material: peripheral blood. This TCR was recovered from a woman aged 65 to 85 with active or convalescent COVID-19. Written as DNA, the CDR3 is TGTGCCAGCTCACCCCTACAAGAGACCCAGTACTTC. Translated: CASSPLQETQYF.